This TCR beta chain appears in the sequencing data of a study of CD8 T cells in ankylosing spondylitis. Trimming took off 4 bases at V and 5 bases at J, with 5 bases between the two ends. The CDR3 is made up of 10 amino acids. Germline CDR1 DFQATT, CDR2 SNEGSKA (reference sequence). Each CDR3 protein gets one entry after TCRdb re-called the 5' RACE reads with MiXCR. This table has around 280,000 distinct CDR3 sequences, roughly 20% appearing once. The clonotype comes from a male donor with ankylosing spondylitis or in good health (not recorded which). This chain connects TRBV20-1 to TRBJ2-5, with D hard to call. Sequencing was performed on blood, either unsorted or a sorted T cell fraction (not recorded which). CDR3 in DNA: TGCAGTGCTAACGGGGAGACCCAGTACTTC. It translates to CSANGETQYF.